A selection of T cell receptor beta chains follows, all from one sample in a study of T-cell memory formation after mild COVID-19. TCRdb re-called the 5' RACE reads through MiXCR, storing one row per CDR3 protein. The data contain some 410,000 distinct CDR3 sequences, roughly a quarter of them singletons. Sequenced input: PBMCs or a T cell subset sorted from them (not recorded which). The receptors were gathered from an adult woman who had mild COVID-19 (a few samples of this study predate the infection). Cell type and time point are not known. Each CDR3 is given with its conserved first and last residue. A D gene is named only where the DNA matches it firmly. Clone size appears in some rows only: once, few, many, or a class for an expanded clone.

>few|-|TRBJ2-2|15|TRBV11-3
CASSLHRARTGELFF
TGTGCCAGCAGCCTCCACAGGGCGCGCACCGGGGAGCTGTTTTTT
>-|-|TRBJ1-2|14|TRBV12-3/TRBV12-4
CASSLVGSNYGYTF
TGTGCCAGCAGTTTAGTTGGGTCTAACTATGGCTACACCTTC
>few|-|TRBJ1-2|13|TRBV27
CASSFRWEYGYTF
TGTGCCAGCAGTTTTCGTTGGGAGTATGGCTACACCTTC
>-|-|TRBJ1-1|12|TRBV20-1
CSVDALNTEAFF
TGCAGTGTCGACGCATTGAACACTGAAGCTTTCTTT
>few|-|TRBJ2-7|13|TRBV25-1
CASSDSRGIEQYF
TGTGCCAGCAGTGACTCTAGGGGTATCGAGCAGTACTTC
>few|-|TRBJ2-3|15|TRBV29-1
CSVPVRLAYTDTQYF
TGCAGCGTCCCGGTCAGGCTAGCTTACACAGATACGCAGTATTTT
>-|-|TRBJ2-1|14|TRBV6-1
CASSGTSVGNEQFF
TGTGCCAGCAGTGGAACTAGTGTCGGCAATGAGCAGTTCTTC
>-|TRBD2|TRBJ2-7|21|TRBV10-3
CAISRRFGTSGRLDDGYEQYF
TGTGCCATCAGTAGGAGGTTCGGCACTAGCGGGAGATTAGATGATGGTTACGAGCAGTACTTC
>few|TRBD1|TRBJ1-4|17|TRBV10-3
CAISGDSQGPIGEKLFF
TGTGCCATCAGTGGGGACAGCCAGGGCCCCATTGGTGAAAAACTGTTTTTT
>-|TRBD2|TRBJ2-1|15|TRBV5-1
CASSPHGLGDNEQFF
TGCGCCAGCAGCCCACACGGACTAGGGGACAATGAGCAGTTCTTC
>few|-|TRBJ2-4|16|TRBV12-3/TRBV12-4
CASSYSGGLAKNIQYF
TGTGCCAGCAGTTATTCCGGAGGACTAGCCAAAAACATTCAGTACTTC
>few|-|TRBJ2-5|14|TRBV13
CASSLLQGKETQYF
TGTGCCAGCAGCTTATTGCAGGGGAAAGAGACCCAGTACTTC
>-|-|TRBJ2-5|13|TRBV20-1
CSASQGRWETQYF
TGCAGTGCTAGTCAGGGACGGTGGGAGACCCAGTACTTC
>few|TRBD2|TRBJ2-7|14|TRBV15
CATSRGGSRNSQYF
TGTGCCACCAGCAGAGGCGGGAGTCGTAATTCACAGTACTTC
>once|-|TRBJ2-7|14|TRBV3-1
CASSQDLGANEQYF
TGTGCCAGCAGCCAAGATCTGGGGGCGAACGAGCAGTACTTC
>-|-|TRBJ1-4|14|TRBV6-5
CASSPGGVSEKLFF
TGTGCCAGCAGTCCCGGGGGGGTCAGTGAAAAACTGTTTTTT
>-|-|TRBJ2-1|13|TRBV29-1
CSVRGGRVNEQFF
TGCAGCGTTAGGGGGGGCAGGGTCAATGAGCAGTTCTTC
>many|TRBD2|TRBJ2-1|17|TRBV4-1
CASSRGLAGGTGNEQFF
TGCGCCAGCAGCCGCGGACTAGCGGGGGGGACGGGCAATGAGCAGTTCTTC
>few|-|TRBJ1-1|15|TRBV5-1
CASSLEGGDLTEAFF
TGCGCCAGCAGCTTGGAAGGTGGGGATCTCACTGAAGCTTTCTTT
>-|TRBD1|TRBJ2-3|16|TRBV7-9
CASSLDRAISTDTQYF
TGTGCCAGCAGCTTGGACAGGGCAATTAGCACAGATACGCAGTATTTT
>few|-|TRBJ2-2|15|TRBV5-1
CASSPPDQPPGELFF
TGCGCCAGCAGTCCTCCGGACCAACCTCCCGGGGAGCTGTTTTTT
>few|-|TRBJ2-7|15|TRBV6-5
CASRVGSGKAYEQYF
TGTGCCAGCAGGGTAGGATCAGGGAAAGCCTACGAGCAGTACTTC
>few|-|TRBJ2-2|16|TRBV7-9
CASSSARASYTGELFF
TGTGCCAGCAGCTCGGCGCGGGCCAGCTACACCGGGGAGCTGTTTTTT
>-|TRBD2|TRBJ2-5|16|TRBV7-2
CASSSSLAGRQETQYF
TGTGCCAGCAGCTCGTCACTAGCGGGGCGCCAAGAGACCCAGTACTTC
>-|-|TRBJ1-2|16|TRBV14
CASSQDSAGRNYGYTF
TGTGCCAGCAGCCAAGATTCAGCAGGGAGGAACTATGGCTACACCTTC
>-|-|TRBJ2-2|15|TRBV5-5
CASSHRGEDTGELFF
TGTGCCAGCAGCCATCGCGGGGAGGACACCGGGGAGCTGTTTTTT
>-|TRBD1|TRBJ2-2|16|TRBV7-3
CASSRTGGANTGELFF
TGTGCCAGCAGCCGAACAGGGGGCGCGAACACCGGGGAGCTGTTTTTT
>few|-|TRBJ2-4|15|TRBV9
CASSVGPGFEDIQYF
TGTGCCAGCAGCGTAGGCCCCGGTTTCGAAGACATTCAGTACTTC
>-|-|TRBJ2-5|15|TRBV15
CATSRDPSGLETQYF
TGTGCCACCAGCAGAGACCCGTCCGGGCTGGAGACCCAGTACTTC
>-|TRBD2|TRBJ2-7|13|TRBV12-3/TRBV12-4
CASTGLVSYEQYF
TGTGCCAGCACCGGACTAGTCTCCTACGAGCAGTACTTC
>-|-|TRBJ1-3|17|TRBV20-1
CSARDRGGLLSGNTIYF
TGCAGTGCTAGAGATAGGGGGGGGCTCCTCTCTGGAAACACCATATATTTT
>few|-|TRBJ1-4|16|TRBV27
CASSLQPLPTNEKLFF
TGTGCCAGCAGTCTCCAGCCTCTTCCAACTAATGAAAAACTGTTTTTT
>-|-|TRBJ2-7|12|TRBV6-4
CASSDGFGEQYF
TGTGCCAGCAGTGACGGGTTCGGTGAGCAGTACTTC
>few|TRBD2|TRBJ2-7|13|TRBV6-1
CAKVREGTCEQYF
TGTGCCAAAGTCAGGGAGGGGACTTGCGAGCAGTACTTC
>-|-|TRBJ2-7|15|TRBV27
CASKTAETSFYEQYF
TGTGCCAGCAAAACGGCCGAAACTAGCTTCTACGAGCAGTACTTC
>-|TRBD1|TRBJ2-7|17|TRBV7-9
CASSSGTGAQVAYEQYF
TGTGCCAGCAGCTCCGGGACAGGGGCCCAAGTCGCCTACGAGCAGTACTTC
>few|-|TRBJ2-7|13|TRBV3-1
CASSPRRVYEQYF
TGTGCCAGCAGCCCCAGGCGGGTTTACGAGCAGTACTTC
>once|-|TRBJ2-3|15|TRBV4-1
CASSQARTSTDTQYF
TGCGCCAGCAGCCAAGCCCGGACTAGCACAGATACGCAGTATTTT
>-|-|TRBJ2-5|14|TRBV12-3/TRBV12-4
CASSPGLPVGTQYF
TGTGCCAGCAGTCCGGGACTCCCCGTTGGAACCCAGTACTTC